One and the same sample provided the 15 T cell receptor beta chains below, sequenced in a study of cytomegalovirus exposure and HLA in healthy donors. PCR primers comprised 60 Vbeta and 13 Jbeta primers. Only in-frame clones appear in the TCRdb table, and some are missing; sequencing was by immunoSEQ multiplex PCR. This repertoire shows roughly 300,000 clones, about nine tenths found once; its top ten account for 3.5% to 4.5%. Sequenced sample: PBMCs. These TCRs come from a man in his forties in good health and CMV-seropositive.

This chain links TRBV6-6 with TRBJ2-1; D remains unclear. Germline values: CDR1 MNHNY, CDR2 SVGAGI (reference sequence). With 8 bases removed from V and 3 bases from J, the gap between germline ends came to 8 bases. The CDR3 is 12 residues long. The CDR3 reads CASGLLYNEQFF. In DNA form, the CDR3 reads TGTGCCAGCGGGCTACTCTACAATGAGCAGTTCTTC.

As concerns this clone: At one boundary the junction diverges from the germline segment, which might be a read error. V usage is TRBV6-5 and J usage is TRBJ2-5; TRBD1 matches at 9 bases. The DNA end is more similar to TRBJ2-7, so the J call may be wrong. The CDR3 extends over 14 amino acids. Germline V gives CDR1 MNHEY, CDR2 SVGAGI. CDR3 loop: CASSPTGGSSEQYF. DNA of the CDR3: TGTGCCAGCAGCCCGACAGGGGGGTCCTCCGAGCAGTACTTC.

As DNA, the CDR3 is TGTGCCAGCGCGTCTAGGACTGCCTCCTACGAGCAGTACTTC. Its protein product is CASASRTASYEQYF. The rearrangement joins TRBV6-1 to TRBJ2-7; a weak D match, TRBD2 (5 bases). CDR3 length equals 14 residues. Germline CDR1 and CDR2: MNHNS and SASEGT. V was shortened by 8 bases and J by 0 bases, with 14 bases between the two germline ends.

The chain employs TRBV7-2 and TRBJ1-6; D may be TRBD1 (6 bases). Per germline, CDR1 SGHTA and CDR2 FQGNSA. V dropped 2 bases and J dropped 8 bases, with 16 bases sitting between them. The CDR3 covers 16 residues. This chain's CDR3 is CASSLFRGFKDSPLHF. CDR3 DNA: TGTGCCAGCAGCTTATTCAGGGGATTTAAGGATTCACCCCTCCACTTT.

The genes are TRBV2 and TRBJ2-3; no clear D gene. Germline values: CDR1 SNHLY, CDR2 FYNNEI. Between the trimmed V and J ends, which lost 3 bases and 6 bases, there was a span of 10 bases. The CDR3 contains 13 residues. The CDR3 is CASSESPRDTQYF. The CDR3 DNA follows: TGTGCCAGCAGTGAGTCTCCCAGGGATACGCAGTATTTT. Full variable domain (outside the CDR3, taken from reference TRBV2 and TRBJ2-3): EPEVTQTPSHQVTQMGQEVILRCVPISNHLYFYWYRQILGQKVEFLVSFYNNEISEKSEIFDDQFSVERPDGSNFTLKIRSTKLEDSAMYFCASSESPRDTQYFGPGTRLTVL.

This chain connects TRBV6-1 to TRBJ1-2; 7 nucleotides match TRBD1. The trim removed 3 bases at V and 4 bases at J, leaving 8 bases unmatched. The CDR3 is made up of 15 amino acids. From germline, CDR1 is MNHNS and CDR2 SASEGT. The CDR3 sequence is CASSDVLTGTYGYTF. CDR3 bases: TGTGCCAGCAGTGACGTACTGACAGGGACCTATGGCTACACCTTC.

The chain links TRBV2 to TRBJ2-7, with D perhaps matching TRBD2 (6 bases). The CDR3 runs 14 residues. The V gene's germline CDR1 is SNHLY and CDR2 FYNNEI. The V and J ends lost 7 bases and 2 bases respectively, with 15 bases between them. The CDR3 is CASIGGDLTYEQYF. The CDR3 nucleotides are TGTGCCAGCATCGGCGGGGACTTGACCTACGAGCAGTACTTC.

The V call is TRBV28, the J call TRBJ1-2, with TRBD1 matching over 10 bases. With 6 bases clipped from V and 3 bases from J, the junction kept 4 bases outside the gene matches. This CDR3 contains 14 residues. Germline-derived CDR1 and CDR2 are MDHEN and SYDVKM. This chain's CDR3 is CASRETGGDYGYTF. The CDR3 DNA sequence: TGTGCCAGCAGAGAGACAGGGGGCGACTATGGCTACACCTTC.

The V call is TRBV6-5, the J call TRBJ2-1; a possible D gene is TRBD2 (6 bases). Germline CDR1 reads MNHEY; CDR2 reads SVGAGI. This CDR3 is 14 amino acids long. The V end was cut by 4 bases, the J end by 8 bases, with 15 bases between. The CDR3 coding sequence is TGTGCCAGCAGTTCTAGCGAGAGTGCCCATGAGCAGTTCTTC. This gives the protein CASSSSESAHEQFF.

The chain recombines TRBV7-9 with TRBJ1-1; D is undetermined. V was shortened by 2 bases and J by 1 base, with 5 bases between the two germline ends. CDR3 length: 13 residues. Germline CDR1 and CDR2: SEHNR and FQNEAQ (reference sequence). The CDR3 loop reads CASSLSGNTEAFF. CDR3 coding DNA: TGTGCCAGCAGCTTAAGCGGGAACACTGAAGCTTTCTTT.

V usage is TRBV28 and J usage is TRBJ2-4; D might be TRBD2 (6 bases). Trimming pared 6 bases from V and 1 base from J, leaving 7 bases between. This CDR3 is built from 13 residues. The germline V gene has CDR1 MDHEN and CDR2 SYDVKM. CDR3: CASREGAKNIQYF. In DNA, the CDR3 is TGTGCCAGCAGGGAGGGGGCCAAAAACATTCAGTACTTC.

The CDR3 sequence: CASSLPGQGAGGSEKLFF. CDR3 sequence (DNA): TGTGCCAGCAGTTTACCGGGACAGGGGGCCGGTGGAAGTGAAAAACTGTTTTTT. This chain uses TRBV28 with TRBJ1-4; 12 nucleotides match TRBD1. V was clipped by 2 bases and J by 7 bases; unmatched bases: 11. Germline V gives CDR1 MDHEN, CDR2 SYDVKM. CDR3 length equals 18 residues.

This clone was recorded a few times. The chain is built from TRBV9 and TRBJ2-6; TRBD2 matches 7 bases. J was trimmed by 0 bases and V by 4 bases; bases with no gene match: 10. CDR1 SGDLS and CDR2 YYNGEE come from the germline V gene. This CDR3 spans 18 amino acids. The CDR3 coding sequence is TGTGCCAGCAGCACCCCACTAGCGCGGATCTCTGGGGCCAACGTCCTGACTTTC. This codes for CASSTPLARISGANVLTF.

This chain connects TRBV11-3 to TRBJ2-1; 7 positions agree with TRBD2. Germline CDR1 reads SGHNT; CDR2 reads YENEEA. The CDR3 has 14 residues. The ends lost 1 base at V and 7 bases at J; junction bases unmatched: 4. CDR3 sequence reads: CASSLGRGGNEQFF. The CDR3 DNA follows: TGTGCCAGCAGCTTAGGTCGCGGGGGAAATGAGCAGTTCTTC.

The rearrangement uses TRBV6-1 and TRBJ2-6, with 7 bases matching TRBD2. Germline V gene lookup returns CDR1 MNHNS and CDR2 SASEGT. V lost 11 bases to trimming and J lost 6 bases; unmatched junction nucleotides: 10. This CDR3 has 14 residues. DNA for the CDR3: TGTGCCTTAGGGGAGGGGCCACAGGCCAACGTCCTGACTTTC. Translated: CALGEGPQANVLTF.